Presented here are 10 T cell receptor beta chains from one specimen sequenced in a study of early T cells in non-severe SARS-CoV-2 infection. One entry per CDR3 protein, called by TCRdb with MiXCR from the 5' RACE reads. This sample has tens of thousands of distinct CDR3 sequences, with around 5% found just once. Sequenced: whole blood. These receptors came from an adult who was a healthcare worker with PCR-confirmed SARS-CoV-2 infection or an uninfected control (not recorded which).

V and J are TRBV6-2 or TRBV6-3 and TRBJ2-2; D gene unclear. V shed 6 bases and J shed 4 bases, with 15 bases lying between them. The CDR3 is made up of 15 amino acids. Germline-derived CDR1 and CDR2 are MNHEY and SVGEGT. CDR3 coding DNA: TGTGCCAGCAGGGACGGCCGAACGGTCACCGGGGAGCTGTTTTTT. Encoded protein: CASRDGRTVTGELFF.

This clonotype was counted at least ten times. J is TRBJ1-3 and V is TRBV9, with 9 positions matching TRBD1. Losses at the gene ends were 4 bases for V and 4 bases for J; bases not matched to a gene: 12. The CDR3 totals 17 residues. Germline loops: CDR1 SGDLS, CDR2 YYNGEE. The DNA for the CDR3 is TGTGCCAGCAGCTCCCCATCCCGGGACAGGGTAGGAAACACCATATATTTT. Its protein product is CASSSPSRDRVGNTIYF.

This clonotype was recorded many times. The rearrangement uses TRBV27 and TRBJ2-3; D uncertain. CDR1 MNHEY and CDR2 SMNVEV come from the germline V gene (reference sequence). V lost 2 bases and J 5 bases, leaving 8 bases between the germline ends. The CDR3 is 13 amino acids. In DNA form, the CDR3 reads TGTGCCAGCAGTTTAAGGATGGTAGATACGCAGTATTTT. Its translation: CASSLRMVDTQYF.

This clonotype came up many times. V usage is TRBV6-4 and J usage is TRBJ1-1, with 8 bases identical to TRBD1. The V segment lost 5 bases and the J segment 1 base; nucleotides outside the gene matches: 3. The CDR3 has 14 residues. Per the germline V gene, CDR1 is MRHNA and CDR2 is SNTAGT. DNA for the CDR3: TGTGCCAGCAGTTCGACAGGGGAGAACACTGAAGCTTTCTTT. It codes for CASSSTGENTEAFF.

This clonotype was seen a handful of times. The CDR3 sequence is CASSSGTGRDEQFF. CDR3 nucleotide sequence: TGTGCCAGCAGCTCCGGGACAGGAAGGGATGAGCAGTTCTTC. This rearrangement joins TRBV9 to TRBJ2-1; 8 bases match TRBD1. Germline values: CDR1 SGDLS, CDR2 YYNGEE. This CDR3 is 14 amino acids long. Trimming took 4 bases from V and 8 from J; bases not matched to a gene: 8.

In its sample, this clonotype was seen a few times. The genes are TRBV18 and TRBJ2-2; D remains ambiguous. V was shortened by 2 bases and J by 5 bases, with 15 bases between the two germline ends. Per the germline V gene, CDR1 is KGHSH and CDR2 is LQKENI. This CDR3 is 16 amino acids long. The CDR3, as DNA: TGTGCCAGCTCACCAAGAATTATTCGAGTGACCGGGGAGCTGTTTTTT. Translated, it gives CASSPRIIRVTGELFF. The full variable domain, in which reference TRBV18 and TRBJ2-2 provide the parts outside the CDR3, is NAGVMQNPRHLVRRRGQEARLRCSPMKGHSHVYWYRQLPEEGLKFMVYLQKENIIDESGMPKERFSAEFPKEGPSILRIQQVVRGDSAAYFCASSPRIIRVTGELFFGEGSRLTVL.

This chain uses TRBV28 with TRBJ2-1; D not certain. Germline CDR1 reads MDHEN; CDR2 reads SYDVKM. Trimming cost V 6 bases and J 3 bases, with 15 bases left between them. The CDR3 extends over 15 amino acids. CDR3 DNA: TGTGCCAGCAGCCCGCGGCGAGTCGGCTACAATGAGCAGTTCTTC. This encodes CASSPRRVGYNEQFF.

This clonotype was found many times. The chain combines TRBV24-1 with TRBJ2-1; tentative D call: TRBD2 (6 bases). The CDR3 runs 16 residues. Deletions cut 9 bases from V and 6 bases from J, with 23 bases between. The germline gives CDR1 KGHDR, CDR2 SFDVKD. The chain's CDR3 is CATGGSPGGGVNEQFF. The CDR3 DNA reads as TGTGCCACCGGAGGGAGTCCGGGTGGTGGAGTCAATGAGCAGTTCTTC.

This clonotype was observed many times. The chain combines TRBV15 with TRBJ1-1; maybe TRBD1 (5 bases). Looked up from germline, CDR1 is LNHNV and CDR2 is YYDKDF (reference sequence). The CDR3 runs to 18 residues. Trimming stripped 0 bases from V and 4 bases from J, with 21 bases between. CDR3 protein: CATSRDLVRDRSTTEAFF. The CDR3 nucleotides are TGTGCCACCAGCAGAGATTTAGTCAGGGATAGGTCCACCACTGAAGCTTTCTTT.

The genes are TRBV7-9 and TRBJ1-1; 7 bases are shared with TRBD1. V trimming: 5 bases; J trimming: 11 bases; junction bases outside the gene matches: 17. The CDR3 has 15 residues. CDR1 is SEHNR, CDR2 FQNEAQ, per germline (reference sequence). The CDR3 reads CASSQDATGPREAFF. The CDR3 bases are TGTGCCAGCAGCCAGGACGCGACAGGGCCCAGGGAGGCTTTCTTT.